What follows are 29 T cell receptor beta chains derived from one specimen sequenced in a study of blood T cell repertoires in COVID-19. Profiled with immunoSEQ multiplex PCR; TCRdb holds only in-frame clones, not every one. The data contain just over 300,000 clones, 89% of them seen just once; the ten biggest clones take up about 9.9%. Sequencing was carried out using PBMCs or T cells enriched from blood (not recorded which). The receptor source for this set is a woman aged 40 to 55 who had recovered from COVID-19.

The chain couples TRBV28 to TRBJ1-6; 7 bases agree with TRBD1. Germline V gene data show CDR1 as MDHEN and CDR2 as SYDVKM. V was clipped by 5 bases and J by 3 bases; unmatched bases: 10. The CDR3 loop spans 17 amino acids. In nucleotides, the CDR3 is TGTGCCAGCAGTCCCCCCAGACAGGGCAACTATAATTCACCCCTCCACTTT. Amino acids: CASSPPRQGNYNSPLHF.

This clone was seen more than once but under ten times. The chain combines TRBV27 with TRBJ1-5; a weak D match, TRBD1 (5 bases). The CDR3 covers 17 residues. Germline V gene data show CDR1 as MNHEY and CDR2 as SMNVEV (reference sequence). V gave up 0 bases and J gave up 0 bases, with 12 bases separating them. The CDR3 coding sequence is TGTGCCAGCAGTTTATCGAAAGGGGATGATAGCAATCAGCCCCAGCATTTT. Its protein product is CASSLSKGDDSNQPQHF.

The chain uses TRBV19 and TRBJ1-2; D gene uncertain. With 2 bases removed from V and 1 base from J, the gap between germline ends came to 11 bases. The CDR3 sequence is 15 residues long. Per germline, CDR1 LNHDA and CDR2 SQIVND (reference sequence). The CDR3 bases are TGTGCCAGTAGTATAAGGAGGTCCCTTAACTATGGCTACACCTTC. Amino acids: CASSIRRSLNYGYTF.

This rearrangement joins TRBV28 to TRBJ2-1; no clear D. V shed 5 bases and J shed 8 bases, with 10 bases lying between them. The germline V gene encodes CDR1 MDHEN and CDR2 SYDVKM. This CDR3 region has 12 residues. The CDR3 region is CASSLWPDEQFF. The CDR3, as DNA: TGTGCCAGCAGTCTGTGGCCCGATGAGCAGTTCTTC. Full variable domain (missing parts from reference TRBV28 and TRBJ2-1): DVKVTQSSRYLVKRTGEKVFLECVQDMDHENMFWYRQDPGLGLRLIYFSYDVKMKEKGDIPEGYSVSREKKERFSLILESASTNQTSMYLCASSLWPDEQFFGPGTRLTVL.

The chain carries TRBV24-1 and TRBJ2-2; 12 nucleotides agree with TRBD2. CDR3 size: 15 residues. Germline V lookup: CDR1 KGHDR, CDR2 SFDVKD. The trim removed 6 bases at V and 5 bases at J, leaving 3 bases unmatched. CDR3 coding DNA: TGTGCCACCAGTCCAGGGACTAGCGGGACCGGGGAGCTGTTTTTT. Translating gives CATSPGTSGTGELFF.

This chain connects TRBV7-2 to TRBJ1-2; 10 nucleotides agree with TRBD1. The CDR3 totals 15 residues. Losses at the gene ends were 5 bases for V and 4 bases for J; bases not matched to a gene: 7. CDR1 and CDR2 (germline): SGHTA, FQGNSA. The CDR3 loop reads CASSIGTGEVYGYTF. Here the CDR3 DNA reads TGTGCCAGCAGCATCGGGACAGGGGAGGTCTATGGCTACACCTTC.

V is TRBV6-5 and J is TRBJ1-4; no clear D. V lost 6 bases, J lost 3 bases, and 8 bases lay in between. This CDR3 has 13 amino acids. Per the germline V gene, CDR1 is MNHEY and CDR2 is SVGAGI. CDR3 coding DNA: TGTGCCAGCAGACAAAAATCTAATGAAAAACTGTTTTTT. As protein: CASRQKSNEKLFF.

This clone showed up just once. V gene TRBV7-3 combines with J gene TRBJ2-2; TRBD2 matches 8 bases. V lost 5 bases and J lost 4; bases outside the gene matches: 9. Looked up from germline, CDR1 is SGHTA and CDR2 is FQGTGA. The CDR3 length is 16 residues. Here the CDR3 DNA reads TGTGCCAGCAGCATGGTGAGCGGGAGTTTCACCGGGGAGCTGTTTTTT. It is translated as CASSMVSGSFTGELFF.

Notes on this clone: The same CDR3 arises from other DNA sequences in this sample as well. The chain employs TRBV7-3 and TRBJ2-5; a weak D match, TRBD2 (6 bases). V lost 4 bases, J lost 5 bases, and 11 bases lay in between. CDR3 length: 13 residues. Per germline, CDR1 SGHTA and CDR2 FQGTGA. This CDR3 is CASSSGVGETQYF. The DNA of the CDR3 is TGTGCCAGCAGCTCGGGGGTCGGGGAGACCCAGTACTTC. The full variable domain, rest sourced from reference TRBV7-3 and TRBJ2-5, is GAGVSQTPSNKVTEKGKYVELRCDPISGHTALYWYRQSLGQGPEFLIYFQGTGAADDSGLPNDRFFAVRPEGSVSTLKIQRTERGDSAVYLCASSSGVGETQYFGPGTRLLVL.

CDR3 loop: CASSRGLAGETQYF. DNA of the CDR3: TGTGCCAGCAGCCGAGGACTAGCGGGGGAGACCCAGTACTTC. V and J are TRBV5-6 and TRBJ2-5, with 12 bases matching TRBD2. CDR3 length equals 14 residues. The germline CDR1 and CDR2 sequences are SGHDT and YYEEEE. Germline trimming cut 4 bases from V and 5 bases from J; bases unmatched to any gene: 3.

This chain connects TRBV9 to TRBJ2-1; D call uncertain. Germline CDR1 SGDLS, CDR2 YYNGEE. The V end lost 3 bases, the J end lost 0 bases, and 10 bases lay between the germline ends. The CDR3 has 15 amino acids. The CDR3 is CASSGVIDSYNEQFF. The CDR3 coding sequence is TGTGCCAGCAGCGGAGTTATCGACTCCTACAATGAGCAGTTCTTC.

The chain combines TRBV6-1 with TRBJ1-5, with D possibly TRBD1 on 6 matching bases. V lost 3 bases, J lost 3 bases, and 12 bases lay in between. The CDR3 runs 15 residues. Looked up from germline, CDR1 is MNHNS and CDR2 is SASEGT. The CDR3 DNA reads TGTGCCAGCAGTGACGTACAGGGTCACAATCAGCCCCAGCATTTT. Translation gives CASSDVQGHNQPQHF.

The rearrangement uses TRBV27 and TRBJ2-7, with TRBD2 matching over 7 bases. The CDR3 runs to 16 residues. V shed 1 base and J 4 bases; nucleotides not matched to a gene: 10. Germline values: CDR1 MNHEY, CDR2 SMNVEV (reference sequence). The chain's CDR3 is CASSLLFPSGGYEQYF. The CDR3 region has the DNA TGTGCCAGCAGTTTATTATTCCCTAGCGGAGGTTACGAGCAGTACTTC.

The chain has TRBV9 and TRBJ1-2; TRBD1 might be the D (6 bases). CDR3 length: 13 residues. Germline V gene lookup returns CDR1 SGDLS and CDR2 YYNGEE. With 3 bases removed from V and 8 bases from J, the gap between germline ends came to 14 bases. For the CDR3, the DNA is TGTGCCAGCAGCGCGGGACACTCTATGGGCTACACCTTC. Residues: CASSAGHSMGYTF. The whole variable domain, filled in from reference TRBV9 and TRBJ1-2, reads DSGVTQTPKHLITATGQRVTLRCSPRSGDLSVYWYQQSLDQGLQFLIQYYNGEERAKGNILERFSAQQFPDLHSELNLSSLELGDSALYFCASSAGHSMGYTFGSGTRLTVV.

The J gene is TRBJ2-3, the V gene TRBV9; 7 nucleotides match TRBD2. V was clipped by 4 bases and J by 5 bases; unmatched bases: 10. Germline CDR1 is SGDLS and CDR2 is YYNGEE. The CDR3 covers 15 residues. CDR3 DNA sequence: TGTGCCAGCAGCCCCGGGGGAGGGCTCGGAGATACGCAGTATTTT. It is translated as CASSPGGGLGDTQYF.

The chain links TRBV9 to TRBJ2-2; no definite D call. V lost 0 bases and J 7 bases, leaving 10 bases between the germline ends. The length of the CDR3 is 14 residues. Germline CDR1 and CDR2: SGDLS and YYNGEE. The CDR3 DNA reads TGTGCCAGCAGCGTAGACCTAGTGGTCGGGGAGCTGTTTTTT. Translating it yields CASSVDLVVGELFF.

This chain uses TRBV28 with TRBJ2-7; maybe TRBD1 (6 bases). Trimming pared 6 bases from V and 3 bases from J, leaving 15 bases between. Germline assignment: CDR1 MDHEN and CDR2 SYDVKM. The CDR3 runs to 14 residues. DNA of the CDR3: TGTGCCAGCAGGTCCGGACAGTCTCTCTACGAGCAGTACTTC. It is translated as CASRSGQSLYEQYF.

This clone came up a few times. The chain employs TRBV7-4 and TRBJ2-3, with TRBD2 identical over 7 bases. V shed 0 bases and J 4 bases; nucleotides not matched to a gene: 1. There are 14 residues in the CDR3. The germline gives CDR1 SGHVT, CDR2 SQSDAQ. The CDR3 DNA is TGTGCCAGCAGCTTAGCGGGAGGGGCAGATACGCAGTATTTT. Protein sequence: CASSLAGGADTQYF.

The J gene is TRBJ2-5, the V gene TRBV6-2 or TRBV6-3; 11 bases are shared with TRBD2. This CDR3 comprises 15 residues. V shed 5 bases and J 4 bases; nucleotides not matched to a gene: 6. Germline CDR1 reads MNHEY; CDR2 reads SVGEGT. The CDR3: CASSQGLAGIETQYF. DNA of the CDR3: TGTGCCAGCAGTCAAGGACTAGCGGGTATAGAGACCCAGTACTTC.

The CDR3: CASTQAGGSYNEQFF. The CDR3, as DNA: TGTGCCAGCACCCAAGCGGGAGGGTCCTACAATGAGCAGTTCTTC. The rearrangement joins TRBV28 to TRBJ2-1; 10 nucleotides align to TRBD2. V shed 7 bases, J shed 1 base, and the junction held 4 bases outside the gene matches. Germline V lookup: CDR1 MDHEN, CDR2 SYDVKM. The CDR3 spans 15 residues.

The chain is built from TRBV10-3 and TRBJ2-3; D gene ambiguous. CDR1 and CDR2 from the germline V gene are ENHRY and SYGVKD. The CDR3 runs 13 residues. V was pared by 10 bases and J by 0 bases, with 11 bases between. The CDR3 DNA sequence: TGTGCCACCAAGACATTTAGCACAGATACGCAGTATTTT. Its translation is CATKTFSTDTQYF.

The chain recombines TRBV7-8 with TRBJ2-1, with 7 nucleotides matching TRBD1. J lost 4 bases, V lost 4 bases, and 4 bases had no gene match. CDR3 length equals 14 residues. Per germline, CDR1 SGHVS and CDR2 FQNEAQ. The CDR3 DNA reads as TGTGCCAGCAGCTGGAGACAGGGATACAATGAGCAGTTCTTC. Residues: CASSWRQGYNEQFF.

The chain joins TRBV19 to TRBJ2-5; the match to TRBD2 covers 11 bases. Germline V gives CDR1 LNHDA, CDR2 SQIVND (reference sequence). The CDR3 covers 17 residues. V lost 3 bases to trimming and J lost 2 bases; unmatched junction nucleotides: 8. CDR3 coding DNA: TGTGCCAGTAGTATCACGGCTAGCGGGGGGCCACAAGAGACCCAGTACTTC. Translating gives CASSITASGGPQETQYF.

This chain links TRBV13 with TRBJ2-5, with D tentatively TRBD2 (6 bases). Germline V lookup: CDR1 PRHDT, CDR2 FYEKMQ (reference sequence). The CDR3 consists of 16 residues. Trimming shortened V by 5 bases and J by 5 bases, and 21 bases separated the two germline ends. CDR3 DNA: TGTGCCAGCAGCGTTGCTAGCGCCTCGAATCGGGAGACCCAGTACTTC. Protein sequence: CASSVASASNRETQYF.

V usage is TRBV12-3 or TRBV12-4 and J usage is TRBJ1-1; 8 nucleotides match TRBD1. V lost 6 bases and J lost 5; bases outside the gene matches: 5. The CDR3 consists of 13 residues. The CDR3 reads CASSLDRGTEAFF. CDR3 coding DNA: TGTGCCAGCAGCCTCGACAGGGGTACTGAAGCTTTCTTT.

The chain carries TRBV3-1 (or the pseudogene TRBV3-2) and TRBJ1-5; D remains ambiguous. The CDR3 has 14 amino acids. CDR1 and CDR2 (germline): LGHDT, YNNKEL (reference sequence). Trimming took off 0 bases at V and 11 bases at J, with 14 bases between the two ends. The CDR3 protein is CASSQDEGRGAQHF. CDR3 DNA: TGTGCCAGCAGCCAAGATGAGGGCCGTGGAGCCCAGCATTTT.

J is TRBJ2-3 and V is TRBV6-5; 7 bases fit TRBD1. The germline CDR1 and CDR2 sequences are MNHEY and SVGAGI. This CDR3 has 15 residues. After removal of 3 bases from V and 1 base from J, the junction contained 4 bases not matched to a gene. CDR3 nucleotides: TGTGCCAGCAGTTATATGGACAGGCGCACAGATACGCAGTATTTT. Translation gives CASSYMDRRTDTQYF.

The chain links TRBV9 to TRBJ1-6, with TRBD1 matching 7 bases. The germline V gene has CDR1 SGDLS and CDR2 YYNGEE. The J segment lost 10 bases and the V segment lost 1 base, leaving 11 bases of the junction unmatched. This CDR3 contains 16 residues. The CDR3 region is CASSVSQTGLQSPLHF. CDR3 DNA: TGTGCCAGCAGCGTATCCCAGACAGGGCTTCAGTCACCCCTCCACTTT.

V usage is TRBV2 and J usage is TRBJ1-6; D possibly corresponds to TRBD1 (5 bases). Germline values: CDR1 SNHLY, CDR2 FYNNEI. The CDR3 is 14 residues long. V lost 3 bases and J lost 10, with 13 bases in between. The CDR3 DNA reads as TGTGCCAGCAGTGAGTGGGGCGCTGACTCACCCCTCCACTTT. Its translation: CASSEWGADSPLHF.